The 12 T cell receptor beta chains below come from one sample, sequenced in a study of metastatic and nonmetastatic thyroid tumors. TCRdb reprocessed the PCR reads via MiXCR. Of 30,000 to 35,000 clones listed, roughly 15% are singletons. All patients were treatment-naive before thyroid surgery. Material: blood. These receptors originate from a female donor with papillary thyroid cancer or a benign thyroid nodule (not recorded which). Some clones in this sample may be carry-over from other donors' samples.

This clone was detected ten times or more. CDR3 protein: CASSGTAILRNTIYF. The DNA of the CDR3 is TGTGCCAGCAGTGGAACAGCGATTCTACGAAACACCATATATTTT. J is TRBJ1-3 and V is TRBV28; D gene ambiguous. CDR3 length: 15 residues. Germline values: CDR1 MDHEN, CDR2 SYDVKM. V was shortened by 5 bases and J by 5 bases, with 16 bases between the two germline ends.

This clone was counted at least ten times. The chain employs TRBV4-1 and TRBJ2-1, with TRBD2 matching over 14 bases. Unmatched junction bases numbered 8, after V lost 3 bases and J lost 1 base. There are 19 residues in the CDR3. Germline V gene data show CDR1 as MGHRA and CDR2 as YSYEKL. The chain's CDR3 is CASSHLGLAGGLSYNEQFF. In nucleotides, the CDR3 is TGCGCCAGCAGCCACCTAGGACTAGCGGGAGGTCTTTCCTACAATGAGCAGTTCTTC.

This clone was detected many times. The V gene is TRBV28, the J gene TRBJ2-7; no clear D. The CDR3 sequence is 11 residues long. The V gene lost 5 bases and the J gene lost 3 bases, with 5 bases spanning the gap. The V gene's germline CDR1 is MDHEN and CDR2 SYDVKM. The CDR3 DNA sequence: TGTGCCAGCAGTGCGCACTACGAGCAGTACTTC. This codes for CASSAHYEQYF.

This clone was observed at least ten times. The chain is built from TRBV5-1 and TRBJ2-3; D is perhaps TRBD1 or TRBD2 (5 bases each). V lost 2 bases and J lost 4, with 11 bases in between. The V gene's germline CDR1 is SGHRS and CDR2 YFSETQ. The CDR3 sequence is 14 residues long. For the CDR3, the DNA is TGCGCCAGCAGCTTCGGGGCCGGGGCAGATACGCAGTATTTT. Translating it yields CASSFGAGADTQYF.

This clone was found many times. The same CDR3 is also encoded by other DNA sequences in this sample. The rearrangement joins TRBV20-1 to TRBJ1-2; TRBD1 matches at 7 bases. This CDR3 has 12 residues. CDR1 is DFQATT, CDR2 SNEGSKA, per germline (reference sequence). V gave up 7 bases and J gave up 8 bases; unmatched junction bases: 10. CDR3 sequence reads: CSVLSRGYGYTF. The DNA of the CDR3 is TGCAGTGTATTATCCAGGGGGTACGGCTACACCTTC.

On this clone itself: One end of the junction varies from germline; a read error may be responsible. The V and J genes are TRBV18 and TRBJ1-2, with TRBD1 matching over 10 bases. Germline assignment: CDR1 KGHSH and CDR2 LQKENI. There are 14 residues in the CDR3. CDR3 DNA sequence: TGTGTCAGCTCACCTGATACCGGGACAGGGGTACACACCTTC. It translates to CVSSPDTGTGVHTF.

This clone came up a few times. A read error may account for a junction end that differs from germline. This chain joins TRBV7-3 and TRBJ1-2; D is possibly TRBD1 (5 bases). The CDR3 runs to 13 residues. Germline V gene sequence: CDR1 SGHTA, CDR2 FQGTGA. The CDR3 here is CATSLGTGGGYTF. CDR3 coding DNA: TGTGCCACCAGCTTAGGGACCGGTGGTGGCTACACCTTC.

This clone rates as medium-sized. The CDR3 region is CSAARISGRYSYEQYF. The CDR3 DNA is TGCAGTGCTGCCAGGATTAGCGGGAGGTATTCCTACGAGCAGTACTTC. The chain employs TRBV20-1 and TRBJ2-7, with TRBD2 identical over 10 bases. From germline, CDR1 is DFQATT and CDR2 SNEGSKA (reference sequence). The length of the CDR3 is 16 residues. Trimming cost V 5 bases and J 1 base; bases outside gene matches: 11.

About this clone itself: This sequence may be a read error, since a much larger clone differs from it by one base. The J gene is TRBJ1-2, the V gene TRBV5-6, with unresolved D. The CDR3 runs 12 residues. Germline CDR1 and CDR2: SGHDT and YYEEEE. The CDR3 DNA sequence: TGTACCAGCAGCTTGAGCAACTATGGCTACACCTTC. Protein sequence: CTSSLSNYGYTF.

At least ten counts were recorded for this clone. The V call is TRBV29-1, the J call TRBJ1-1; D gene uncertain. Germline CDR1 and CDR2: SQVTM and ANQGSEA. This CDR3 comprises 14 residues. V was clipped by 5 bases and J by 1 base, with 14 bases between them. CDR3 nucleotide sequence: TGCAGCGTTCGGGAGGGAACTGCGAACACTGAAGCTTTCTTT. Residues: CSVREGTANTEAFF. Looking up the rest from reference TRBV29-1 and TRBJ1-1 gives the full variable domain: SAVISQKPSRDICQRGTSLTIQCQVDSQVTMMFWYRQQPGQSLTLIATANQGSEATYESGFVIDKFPISRPNLTFSTLTVSNMSPEDSSIYLCSVREGTANTEAFFGQGTRLTVV.

This clone rates as medium-sized. The V gene is TRBV6-5, the J gene TRBJ2-1; 11 bases match TRBD2. The CDR3 loop spans 18 amino acids. The V gene's germline CDR1 is MNHEY and CDR2 SVGAGI. The V and J ends lost 2 bases and 5 bases, in that order; junction bases with no gene match: 11. CDR3 DNA sequence: TGTGCCAGCAGTTACACGCCCATGACTAGCGGGGTTCACAATGAGCAGTTCTTC. Its translation is CASSYTPMTSGVHNEQFF.

This clone was seen at least ten times. The chain employs TRBV5-6 and TRBJ1-1; D gene ambiguous. This CDR3 has 14 amino acids. V dropped 1 base and J dropped 0 bases, with 7 bases sitting between them. Germline CDR1 SGHDT, CDR2 YYEEEE. Here the CDR3 reads CASSLPEVNTEAFF. DNA of the CDR3: TGTGCCAGCAGCTTGCCGGAAGTGAACACTGAAGCTTTCTTT.